A selection of T cell receptor beta chains follows, all from one sample in a study of T cells after yellow fever vaccination. In TCRdb, the 5' RACE reads were re-called with MiXCR into one record per CDR3 protein. The table has around 330,000 distinct CDR3 sequences, around 4% seen once. Sequenced here: PBMCs, sampled on the day of the yellow fever booster vaccination. The receptors shown here come from a man younger than 35 who received the YFV17D yellow fever vaccine. CDR3s include the opening cysteine and the closing phenylalanine or tryptophan. D genes are given only for firm matches. Clone size is shown for a subset of rows, as once, few, many or a class of expanded clone.

D gene	clone size	V gene	J gene	CDR3 protein	CDR3 DNA
.	.	TRBV18	TRBJ2-2	CASSPLDQVLTGELFF	TGTGCCAGCTCACCGCTCGACCAGGTCCTCACCGGGGAGCTGTTTTTT
.	.	TRBV7-9	TRBJ2-5	CASSPIGRGETQYF	TGTGCCAGCAGCCCCATTGGCAGGGGAGAGACCCAGTACTTC
TRBD2	many	TRBV29-1	TRBJ2-3	CSVEPSGTLSDTQYF	TGCAGCGTTGAACCTAGCGGGACACTCAGCGATACGCAGTATTTT
.	.	TRBV20-1	TRBJ1-2	CSARRPQGAGFDGYTF	TGCAGTGCTAGAAGACCACAGGGCGCGGGCTTCGATGGCTACACCTTC
TRBD1	many	TRBV20-1	TRBJ2-7	CSAPAPGQGFYEQYF	TGCAGTGCCCCAGCCCCGGGACAGGGATTCTACGAGCAGTACTTC
.	few	TRBV29-1	TRBJ2-7	CSAVQGYEQYF	TGCAGCGCTGTACAGGGTTACGAGCAGTACTTC
.	.	TRBV5-1	TRBJ1-2	CASSLTGIYYGYTF	TGCGCCAGCAGCTTGACGGGGATATACTATGGCTACACCTTC
.	many	TRBV29-1	TRBJ2-1	CSVVETVAYNEQFF	TGCAGCGTTGTGGAGACAGTGGCCTACAATGAGCAGTTCTTC
.	.	TRBV5-4	TRBJ2-1	CASSTPGYNEQFF	TGTGCCAGCAGTACGCCGGGATACAATGAGCAGTTCTTC
.	few	TRBV7-3	TRBJ2-1	CASSLPDNEQFF	TGTGCCAGCAGCTTACCCGACAATGAGCAGTTCTTC
.	once	TRBV16	TRBJ1-4	CASSPYLGESEKLFF	TGTGCCAGCAGCCCTTACCTCGGGGAAAGCGAAAAACTGTTTTTT
TRBD2	many	TRBV6-2/TRBV6-3	TRBJ2-3	CASGNQLAYEDTQYF	TGTGCCAGCGGAAACCAACTAGCGTATGAGGATACGCAGTATTTT
TRBD2	many	TRBV7-9	TRBJ2-5	CASSPRPSGNQETQYF	TGTGCCAGCAGCCCACGGCCTAGCGGCAACCAAGAGACCCAGTACTTC
.	few	TRBV10-3	TRBJ2-5	CAISADIQETQYF	TGTGCCATCAGTGCGGACATTCAAGAGACCCAGTACTTC
TRBD1	few	TRBV4-1	TRBJ2-7	CASSQPLTGDRASYEQYF	TGCGCCAGCAGCCAACCTCTAACTGGGGACAGGGCGTCCTACGAGCAGTACTTC
.	few	TRBV2	TRBJ2-7	CASSDRAEQYF	TGTGCCAGCAGTGACAGGGCCGAGCAGTACTTC
.	many	TRBV20-1	TRBJ2-1	CSASNRDSGYNEQFF	TGCAGTGCTAGCAACCGGGACTCCGGATACAATGAGCAGTTCTTC
.	many	TRBV7-9	TRBJ1-1	CASSTVVRNTEAFF	TGTGCCAGCAGCACGGTGGTACGGAACACTGAAGCTTTCTTT
TRBD2	many	TRBV12-5	TRBJ2-3	CASGLVPVAGGPDTQYF	TGTGCTAGTGGTTTGGTACCGGTAGCGGGGGGGCCAGATACGCAGTATTTT
.	many	TRBV6-5	TRBJ1-2	CASSYSLAGFYGYTF	TGTGCCAGCAGTTACTCGTTAGCGGGTTTCTATGGCTACACCTTC
TRBD1	.	TRBV24-1	TRBJ2-5	CATSDLVQGCETQYF	TGTGCCACCAGTGATTTGGTACAGGGGTGCGAGACCCAGTACTTC
.	many	TRBV9	TRBJ2-7	CASSVAWGPYEQYF	TGTGCCAGCAGCGTAGCTTGGGGGCCCTACGAGCAGTACTTC
.	few	TRBV7-2	TRBJ1-3	CASSYYGGAGNTIYF	TGTGCCAGCAGTTATTACGGGGGCGCCGGAAACACCATATATTTT
.	.	TRBV7-8	TRBJ2-3	CASSPGATRNTDTQYF	TGTGCCAGCAGCCCCGGGGCGACTCGAAACACAGATACGCAGTATTTT
.	many	TRBV9	TRBJ1-6	CASSGQAGNSPLHF	TGTGCCAGCAGCGGACAGGCGGGGAATTCACCCCTCCACTTT
.	many	TRBV5-1	TRBJ1-1	CASSPDSGFILNTEAFF	TGCGCCAGCAGCCCTGACAGTGGATTCATACTAAACACTGAAGCTTTCTTT
.	.	TRBV12-3/TRBV12-4	TRBJ1-6	CASSLVSNSPLHF	TGTGCCAGCAGTTTAGTGTCTAATTCACCCCTCCACTTT
.	few	TRBV9	TRBJ1-2	CASSGPGNYGYTF	TGTGCCAGCAGCGGCCCCGGAAACTATGGCTACACCTTC
TRBD1	many	TRBV28	TRBJ2-7	CASSFGDRDHEQYF	TGTGCCAGCAGTTTCGGTGACAGGGACCACGAGCAGTACTTC
.	few	TRBV27	TRBJ1-3	CASSRSGTYGNTIYF	TGTGCCAGCAGTCGGTCCGGGACATATGGAAACACCATATATTTT
.	many	TRBV19	TRBJ2-5	CASSIYSGSMGQYF	TGTGCCAGTAGTATCTACAGCGGATCGATGGGCCAGTACTTC
.	few	TRBV7-2	TRBJ2-7	CASRTGYSSYEQYF	TGTGCCAGCCGAACAGGTTATAGCTCCTACGAGCAGTACTTC
.	many	TRBV12-3/TRBV12-4	TRBJ2-3	CASRTYTTDTQYF	TGTGCCAGCAGGACCTACACCACAGATACGCAGTATTTT
.	.	TRBV4-1	TRBJ1-2	CASSWTTGDNYGYTF	TGCGCCAGCAGCTGGACGACCGGAGATAACTATGGCTACACCTTC
TRBD1	few	TRBV15	TRBJ1-6	CATSRQGDNLPLHF	TGTGCCACCAGCAGACAGGGGGATAATTTACCCCTCCACTTT
TRBD1	.	TRBV4-1	TRBJ1-2	CASSQPGQGDYGYTF	TGCGCCAGCAGCCAACCGGGACAGGGCGACTATGGCTACACCTTC
TRBD1	many	TRBV7-3	TRBJ2-2	CASSFAGQGAGELFF	TGTGCCAGCAGCTTTGCTGGGCAGGGGGCCGGGGAGCTGTTTTTT
.	few	TRBV12-3/TRBV12-4	TRBJ2-2	CASRGTSVGELFF	TGTGCCAGCAGGGGAACAAGCGTCGGGGAGCTGTTTTTT
.	many	TRBV5-5	TRBJ1-2	CASSLVLIYGYTF	TGTGCCAGCAGCTTGGTCCTGATCTATGGCTACACCTTC
.	many	TRBV4-3	TRBJ2-7	CAGVSSYEQYF	TGCGCGGGCGTTAGCTCCTACGAGCAGTACTTC
.	many	TRBV5-1	TRBJ2-5	CASSPDRGTQYF	TGCGCCAGCAGCCCGGACCGAGGGACCCAGTACTTC
.	few	TRBV9	TRBJ1-2	CASSVASKDYGYTF	TGTGCCAGCAGCGTAGCTAGTAAGGACTATGGCTACACCTTC
TRBD2	.	TRBV5-1	TRBJ2-1	CASRQRGDSYNEQFF	TGCGCCAGCAGACAGCGGGGTGATTCCTACAATGAGCAGTTCTTC
.	.	TRBV7-9	TRBJ1-1	CASSLRTGRNTEAFF	TGTGCCAGCAGCTTAAGAACAGGGAGGAACACTGAAGCTTTCTTT
.	.	TRBV5-1	TRBJ2-1	CASSFNRMSSYNEQFF	TGCGCCAGCAGCTTTAACCGAATGAGCTCCTACAATGAGCAGTTCTTC
.	many	TRBV11-2	TRBJ1-3	CASSLRQTSSGNTIYF	TGTGCCAGCAGCTTACGTCAGACGAGCTCTGGAAACACCATATATTTT
.	many	TRBV2	TRBJ1-4	CASSDPLWFRTNEKLFF	TGTGCCAGCAGTGATCCCCTGTGGTTCCGAACTAATGAAAAACTGTTTTTT
TRBD1	few	TRBV6-6	TRBJ2-5	CASNPGDRGLQETQYF	TGTGCCAGCAACCCCGGGGACAGGGGTCTGCAAGAGACCCAGTACTTC
TRBD1	many	TRBV4-3	TRBJ2-1	CASSRKLSSGTATRYNEQFF	TGCGCCAGCAGCCGCAAACTCAGTTCCGGGACAGCGACCAGATACAATGAGCAGTTCTTC
TRBD1	many	TRBV7-2	TRBJ2-7	CASSSRDRSYEQYF	TGTGCCAGCAGCTCCCGGGACAGATCCTACGAGCAGTACTTC
.	many	TRBV29-1	TRBJ2-2	CSVQRRGAGTGELFF	TGCAGCGTCCAAAGGAGGGGAGCGGGCACCGGGGAGCTGTTTTTT
.	.	TRBV5-1	TRBJ1-5	CASSLGTDYNQPQHF	TGCGCCAGCAGCCTCGGGACCGATTACAATCAGCCCCAGCATTTT
.	.	TRBV5-6	TRBJ2-3	CASRDMSPGTQYF	TGTGCCAGCAGAGACATGTCTCCCGGTACGCAGTATTTT
TRBD1	many	TRBV20-1	TRBJ2-1	CSANRDSSYNEQFF	TGCAGTGCTAACCGGGACAGCTCCTACAATGAGCAGTTCTTC